Each of the 30 T cell receptor beta chains below was sequenced from the same sample in a study of cytomegalovirus exposure and HLA in healthy donors. PCR primers comprised 60 Vbeta and 13 Jbeta primers. The table came from immunoSEQ multiplex PCR; TCRdb's copy has only in-frame clones and leaves some out. The sample contains approximately 35,000 clones, approximately 80% of which appear only once. Input material: PBMCs. The receptors shown here come from a woman between 18 and 29 years old in good health and CMV-seronegative.

The rearrangement links TRBV7-9 to TRBJ2-7; 14 bases match TRBD2. Germline V CDR1 and CDR2: SEHNR, FQNEAQ (reference sequence). CDR3 length: 17 amino acids. J was trimmed by 0 bases and V by 7 bases; bases with no gene match: 8. CDR3 sequence: CASTPGLAGDRSYEQYF. CDR3 nucleotide sequence: TGTGCCAGCACGCCGGGACTAGCGGGAGACCGCTCCTACGAGCAGTACTTC.

J is TRBJ1-1 and V is TRBV7-9; 7 bases map to TRBD1. The germline V gene has CDR1 SEHNR and CDR2 FQNEAQ (reference sequence). V dropped 4 bases and J dropped 5; count of bases not matched to a gene: 10. The CDR3 spans 15 residues. Here the CDR3 DNA reads TGTGCCAGCAGCTCGACAGGGCTCCAGTGGACTGAAGCTTTCTTT. Protein: CASSSTGLQWTEAFF.

V usage is TRBV5-8 and J usage is TRBJ2-7; 8 bases align to TRBD1. Trimming cost V 2 bases and J 4 bases; bases outside gene matches: 5. This CDR3 is 14 amino acids long. Germline assignment: CDR1 SGHTS and CDR2 YDEGEE. This CDR3 reads CASSFRQGRYEQYF. Written as DNA, the CDR3 is TGTGCCAGCAGCTTCCGACAGGGGCGATACGAGCAGTACTTC.

This chain joins TRBV25-1 and TRBJ2-3; 13 bases agree with TRBD2. CDR1 and CDR2 from the germline V gene are MGHDK and SYGVNS. V lost 6 bases and J lost 4; bases outside the gene matches: 10. The CDR3 runs 17 residues. CDR3 nucleotides: TGTGCCAGCAGGGCCCGGACTAGCGGGAGTATCGCAGATACGCAGTATTTT. Encoded protein: CASRARTSGSIADTQYF.

The chain carries TRBV5-1 and TRBJ2-3, with 15 bases identical to TRBD2. Germline assignment: CDR1 SGHRS and CDR2 YFSETQ. The CDR3 has 18 residues. Unmatched junction bases numbered 11, after V lost 4 bases and J lost 5 bases. The CDR3 sequence is CASSPQGTSGRKRDTQYF. DNA for the CDR3: TGCGCCAGCAGCCCACAGGGGACTAGCGGGAGGAAAAGAGATACGCAGTATTTT.

This CDR3 is CASSTPSGTGAPPTNEKLFF. The CDR3 coding sequence is TGTGCCAGTAGTACCCCTTCCGGGACAGGCGCCCCCCCAACTAATGAAAAACTGTTTTTT. The V call is TRBV19, the J call TRBJ1-4; 8 nucleotides match TRBD1. The V gene's germline CDR1 is LNHDA and CDR2 SQIVND (reference sequence). The CDR3 covers 20 residues. Unmatched junction bases numbered 16, after V lost 4 bases and J lost 0 bases.

This clone has more than one count but fewer than ten. CDR3 nucleotides: TGTGCCAGCAGCTTAGTAGGTGGAGGAGATGGCTACACCTTC. Translating it yields CASSLVGGGDGYTF. This rearrangement joins TRBV7-2 to TRBJ1-2; D unresolved. The CDR3 has 14 amino acids. V lost 1 base and J 6 bases, leaving 12 bases between the germline ends. Per germline, CDR1 SGHTA and CDR2 FQGNSA.

This clone was seen a handful of times. The chain has TRBV5-4 and TRBJ1-4, with TRBD1 as a possible D gene (5 bases). Between the trimmed V and J ends, which lost 4 bases and 4 bases, there was a span of 20 bases. CDR1 and CDR2 from the germline V gene are SGHNT and YYREEE (reference sequence). The CDR3 is made up of 17 amino acids. This CDR3 reads CASSPREPDSLNEKLFF. In DNA form, the CDR3 reads TGTGCCAGCAGCCCTCGAGAGCCCGACAGCCTTAATGAAAAACTGTTTTTT.

The chain joins TRBV9 to TRBJ1-1; D is possibly TRBD1 (6 bases). V was trimmed by 0 bases and J by 0 bases, leaving 9 bases between them. The CDR3 is 15 residues long. Germline V gene sequence: CDR1 SGDLS, CDR2 YYNGEE. The CDR3: CASSVARGLNTEAFF. In DNA, the CDR3 is TGTGCCAGCAGCGTAGCCAGGGGTTTGAACACTGAAGCTTTCTTT.

The CDR3 reads CASTEDRISLPPNEKLFF. The CDR3 nucleotides are TGTGCCAGCACCGAGGACAGGATTTCCCTCCCACCTAATGAAAAACTGTTTTTT. The rearrangement joins TRBV6-4 to TRBJ1-4; 7 bases line up with TRBD1. The V gene's germline CDR1 is MRHNA and CDR2 SNTAGT. V was pared by 7 bases and J by 3 bases, with 17 bases of the junction left unmatched. There are 18 residues in the CDR3.

In regard to this clone: At one boundary the junction diverges from the germline segment, which might be a read error. The chain recombines TRBV7-9 with TRBJ1-5; 8 nucleotides agree with TRBD1. Germline loops: CDR1 SEHNR, CDR2 FQNEAQ (reference sequence). The CDR3 has 14 residues. The CDR3 loop is CSSSPDRGLQPQNF. The DNA of the CDR3 is TGTTCCAGCAGCCCAGACAGGGGACTTCAGCCCCAGAATTTT. Complete variable domain (other parts from reference TRBV7-9 and TRBJ1-5): DTGVSQNPRHKITKRGQNVTFRCDPISEHNRLYWYRQTLGQGPEFLTYFQNEAQLEKSRLLSDRFSAERPKGSFSTLEIQRTEQGDSAMYLCSSSPDRGLQPQNFGDGTRLSIL.

This chain uses TRBV4-3 with TRBJ1-5, with D perhaps TRBD1 (6 bases). The CDR3 loop spans 14 amino acids. The V gene lost 1 base and the J gene lost 6 bases, with 10 bases spanning the gap. CDR1 is LGHNA, CDR2 YSLEER, per germline. This chain's CDR3 is CASSQVWGPQPQHF. The CDR3 nucleotides read TGCGCCAGCAGCCAAGTTTGGGGGCCTCAGCCCCAGCATTTT.

V usage is TRBV15 and J usage is TRBJ2-1, with 7 bases matching TRBD1. Germline trimming cut 0 bases from V and 9 bases from J; bases unmatched to any gene: 5. The CDR3 consists of 14 residues. Looked up from germline, CDR1 is LNHNV and CDR2 is YYDKDF (reference sequence). The CDR3 DNA follows: TGTGCCACCAGCAGAGAGACAGGGCATAGTGAGCAGTTCTTC. It yields the protein CATSRETGHSEQFF.

V gene TRBV6-4 combines with J gene TRBJ2-1; 11 bases map to TRBD1. Trimming removed 3 bases from V and 6 bases from J; junction bases left unmatched: 4. The CDR3 contains 15 residues. Germline-derived CDR1 and CDR2 are MRHNA and SNTAGT. In DNA, the CDR3 is TGTGCCAGCAGTGAGGGACAGGGGGGTGCCAATGAGCAGTTCTTC. It is translated as CASSEGQGGANEQFF.

The gene calls are TRBV6-6 and TRBJ2-7, with 7 nucleotides matching TRBD2. The CDR3 runs to 14 residues. Germline V gene sequence: CDR1 MNHNY, CDR2 SVGAGI (reference sequence). V lost 2 bases and J lost 4; bases outside the gene matches: 5. The CDR3 sequence is CASSYGGGEYEQYF. CDR3 in DNA: TGTGCCAGCAGTTACGGGGGGGGAGAGTACGAGCAGTACTTC.

The rearrangement links TRBV7-3 to TRBJ2-6; a possible D gene is TRBD1 (5 bases). This CDR3 contains 14 residues. CDR1 and CDR2 (germline): SGHTA, FQGTGA. The V end lost 5 bases, the J end lost 8 bases, and 13 bases lay between the germline ends. CDR3: CASSPDSPPNVLTF. The CDR3, as DNA: TGTGCCAGCAGCCCAGACAGCCCCCCCAACGTCCTGACTTTC.

The chain combines TRBV28 with TRBJ2-7; TRBD1 is a possible D gene (6 bases). V lost 2 bases, J lost 9 bases, and 17 bases lay in between. The length of the CDR3 is 14 residues. The V gene's germline CDR1 is MDHEN and CDR2 SYDVKM. CDR3: CASSLNTGQLGQYF. CDR3 DNA sequence: TGTGCCAGCAGTTTAAATACCGGACAGCTTGGGCAGTACTTC. The full variable domain, its missing parts supplied by reference TRBV28 and TRBJ2-7, is DVKVTQSSRYLVKRTGEKVFLECVQDMDHENMFWYRQDPGLGLRLIYFSYDVKMKEKGDIPEGYSVSREKKERFSLILESASTNQTSMYLCASSLNTGQLGQYFGPGTRLTVT.

DNA for the CDR3: TGTGCCAGCAGTGAGGACAGCTACAGTACTGAAGCTTTCTTT. Its translation: CASSEDSYSTEAFF. This rearrangement joins TRBV2 to TRBJ1-1, with D perhaps matching TRBD1 (6 bases). The CDR3 contains 14 residues. The V and J ends lost 3 bases and 5 bases respectively, with 13 bases between them. Germline V CDR1 and CDR2: SNHLY, FYNNEI.

The chain couples TRBV28 to TRBJ2-2, with 7 positions matching TRBD1. V lost 5 bases and J lost 5; bases outside the gene matches: 5. This CDR3 contains 14 residues. Germline lookup yields CDR1 MDHEN and CDR2 SYDVKM. This CDR3 is CASSRGQGTGELFF. As DNA, the CDR3 is TGTGCCAGCAGTAGGGGGCAGGGTACCGGGGAGCTGTTTTTT.

This chain joins TRBV7-2 and TRBJ1-1, with D perhaps TRBD1 (5 bases). Germline assignment: CDR1 SGHTA and CDR2 FQGNSA. The ends were cut back, 7 bases at V and 1 base at J, with 10 bases in the middle. The CDR3 covers 13 residues. The CDR3 bases are TGTGCCAGCATGAGACAGTCGAACACTGAAGCTTTCTTT. Its protein product is CASMRQSNTEAFF.

This rearrangement joins TRBV4-3 to TRBJ2-1; TRBD1 might be the D (6 bases). From germline, CDR1 is LGHNA and CDR2 YSLEER. This CDR3 spans 14 amino acids. Deletions cut 4 bases from V and 3 bases from J, with 10 bases between. CDR3 sequence (DNA): TGCGCCAGCAGCCCCCGGGACAACTACAATGAGCAGTTCTTC. Amino acid sequence: CASSPRDNYNEQFF.

The V gene is TRBV10-3, the J gene TRBJ2-3; 8 bases are shared with TRBD1. The CDR3 sequence is 14 residues long. The germline V gene has CDR1 ENHRY and CDR2 SYGVKD. The junction had 4 bases not matched to a gene; V was cut back by 4 bases and J by 4 bases. The CDR3 DNA is TGTGCCATCAGTGGGACAGGGACCCCAGATACGCAGTATTTT. This translates into CAISGTGTPDTQYF.

The V gene is TRBV10-1, the J gene TRBJ2-7, with TRBD1 matching over 10 bases. The germline gives CDR1 WNHNN, CDR2 SYGVQD (reference sequence). The CDR3 is 14 amino acids. J was trimmed by 4 bases and V by 7 bases; bases with no gene match: 7. The CDR3 protein is CASIRRDRGYEQYF. Here the CDR3 DNA reads TGCGCCAGCATTCGCCGGGACAGGGGATACGAGCAGTACTTC.

The chain combines TRBV5-3 with TRBJ2-2; 9 bases align to TRBD1. TRBV5-3 is an ORF; its function is uncertain. The CDR3 spans 14 residues. V shed 4 bases and J 7 bases; nucleotides not matched to a gene: 5. The CDR3 is CARSADRGGGELFF. The CDR3 DNA is TGTGCCAGAAGCGCGGACAGGGGTGGCGGGGAGCTGTTTTTT.

The chain couples TRBV5-1 to TRBJ2-5; 9 bases map to TRBD1. After removal of 4 bases from V and 5 bases from J, the junction contained 9 bases not matched to a gene. The CDR3 consists of 15 residues. The germline V gene encodes CDR1 SGHRS and CDR2 YFSETQ. The CDR3 reads CASSLRTGDRETQYF. CDR3 nucleotides: TGCGCCAGCAGCCTCAGGACAGGGGACAGGGAGACCCAGTACTTC.

V and J are TRBV5-6 and TRBJ2-2; no clear D. There are 15 residues in the CDR3. The ends were cut back, 0 bases at V and 4 bases at J, with 10 bases in the middle. Germline V gene sequence: CDR1 SGHDT, CDR2 YYEEEE. The CDR3 reads CASSLESTSTGELFF. The CDR3 DNA follows: TGTGCCAGCAGCTTGGAATCGACAAGCACCGGGGAGCTGTTTTTT.

The chain carries TRBV30 and TRBJ1-1, with D hard to call. V lost 4 bases and J 4 bases, leaving 13 bases between the germline ends. Germline lookup yields CDR1 GTSNPN and CDR2 SVGIG (reference sequence). The CDR3 extends over 13 amino acids. The CDR3 coding sequence is TGTGCCTGGATTCGGGAATGGGGCACTGAAGCTTTCTTT. Amino acids: CAWIREWGTEAFF.

The V call is TRBV6-1, the J call TRBJ1-1; D remains unclear. This CDR3 is 13 amino acids long. Germline V gene lookup returns CDR1 MNHNS and CDR2 SASEGT. Trimming cost V 6 bases and J 8 bases, with 16 bases left between them. DNA of the CDR3: TGTGCCAGCAGGGAATCCATAGCCTCCGAAGCTTTCTTT. It is translated as CASRESIASEAFF.

The chain couples TRBV15 to TRBJ2-1, with 11 bases that match TRBD2. CDR1 and CDR2 from the germline V gene are LNHNV and YYDKDF (reference sequence). V dropped 0 bases and J dropped 5; count of bases not matched to a gene: 6. This CDR3 contains 17 residues. The CDR3 is CATSRDQGLAVDNEQFF. The CDR3 nucleotides read TGTGCCACCAGCAGAGATCAGGGACTAGCGGTGGACAATGAGCAGTTCTTC.

The CDR3 region has the DNA TGTGCCAGCAGCCAACTAGCGGGAGAGATGAGCCAAGAGACCCAGTACTTC. It yields the protein CASSQLAGEMSQETQYF. This chain links TRBV7-9 with TRBJ2-5; 11 bases agree with TRBD2. V shed 5 bases and J 1 base; nucleotides not matched to a gene: 9. The CDR3 runs to 17 residues. Germline V gives CDR1 SEHNR, CDR2 FQNEAQ (reference sequence).